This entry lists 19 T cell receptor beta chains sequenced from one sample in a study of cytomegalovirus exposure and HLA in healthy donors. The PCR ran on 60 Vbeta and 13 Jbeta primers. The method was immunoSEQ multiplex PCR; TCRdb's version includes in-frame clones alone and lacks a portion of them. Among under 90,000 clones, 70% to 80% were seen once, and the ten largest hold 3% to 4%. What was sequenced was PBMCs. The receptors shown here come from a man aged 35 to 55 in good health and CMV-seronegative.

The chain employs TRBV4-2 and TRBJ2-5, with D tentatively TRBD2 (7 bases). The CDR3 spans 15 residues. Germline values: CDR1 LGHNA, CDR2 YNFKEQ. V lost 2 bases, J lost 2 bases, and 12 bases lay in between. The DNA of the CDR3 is TGTGCCAGCAGCCAAAGGGGGGGAGAGCAAGAGACCCAGTACTTC. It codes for CASSQRGGEQETQYF.

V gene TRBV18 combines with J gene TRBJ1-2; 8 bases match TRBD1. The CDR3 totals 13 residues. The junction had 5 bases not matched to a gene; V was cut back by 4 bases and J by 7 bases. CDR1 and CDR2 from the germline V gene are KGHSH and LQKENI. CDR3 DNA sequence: TGTGCCAGCTCACAAGGACAGGGAGGTGGCTACACCTTC. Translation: CASSQGQGGGYTF.

The CDR3 loop reads CASSSFTGELFF. The CDR3 DNA reads TGTGCCAGCAGCTCATTTACCGGGGAGCTGTTTTTT. The chain employs TRBV11-2 and TRBJ2-2; the D is unclear. The CDR3 has 12 amino acids. V was clipped by 4 bases and J by 5 bases, with 5 bases between them. CDR1 is SGHAT, CDR2 FQNNGV, per germline.

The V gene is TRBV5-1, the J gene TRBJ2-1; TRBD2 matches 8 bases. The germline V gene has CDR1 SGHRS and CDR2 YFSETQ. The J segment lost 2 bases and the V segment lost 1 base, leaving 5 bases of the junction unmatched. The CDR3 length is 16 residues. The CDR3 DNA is TGCGCCAGCAGCTTGACGCTAGCGGGTACCTACAATGAGCAGTTCTTC. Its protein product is CASSLTLAGTYNEQFF.

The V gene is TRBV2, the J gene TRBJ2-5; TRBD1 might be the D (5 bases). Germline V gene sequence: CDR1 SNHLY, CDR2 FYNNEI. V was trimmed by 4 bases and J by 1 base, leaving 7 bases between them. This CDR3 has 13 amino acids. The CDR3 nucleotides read TGTGCCAGCAGTGGAAGGGGCCAAGAGACCCAGTACTTC. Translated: CASSGRGQETQYF.

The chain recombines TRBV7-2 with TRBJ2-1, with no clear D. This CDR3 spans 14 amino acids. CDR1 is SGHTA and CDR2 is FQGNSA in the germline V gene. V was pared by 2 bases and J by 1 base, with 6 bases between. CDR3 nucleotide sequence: TGTGCCAGCAGCTTAACAGAATCCTACAATGAGCAGTTCTTC. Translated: CASSLTESYNEQFF.

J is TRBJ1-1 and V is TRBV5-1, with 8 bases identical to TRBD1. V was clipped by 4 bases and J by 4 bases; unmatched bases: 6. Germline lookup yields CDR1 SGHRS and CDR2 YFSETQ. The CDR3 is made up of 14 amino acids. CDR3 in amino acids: CASSAGGTSTEAFF. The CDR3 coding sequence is TGCGCCAGCAGCGCAGGGGGCACAAGCACTGAAGCTTTCTTT.

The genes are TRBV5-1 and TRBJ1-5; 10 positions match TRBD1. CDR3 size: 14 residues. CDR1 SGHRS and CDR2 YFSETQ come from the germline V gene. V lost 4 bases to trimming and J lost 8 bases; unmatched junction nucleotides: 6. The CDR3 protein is CASSLGQGREPQHF. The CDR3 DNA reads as TGCGCCAGCAGCCTGGGACAGGGGCGGGAGCCCCAGCATTTT. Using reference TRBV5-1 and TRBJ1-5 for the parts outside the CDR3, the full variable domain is KAGVTQTPRYLIKTRGQQVTLSCSPISGHRSVSWYQQTPGQGLQFLFEYFSETQRNKGNFPGRFSGRQFSNSRSEMNVSTLELGDSALYLCASSLGQGREPQHFGDGTRLSIL.

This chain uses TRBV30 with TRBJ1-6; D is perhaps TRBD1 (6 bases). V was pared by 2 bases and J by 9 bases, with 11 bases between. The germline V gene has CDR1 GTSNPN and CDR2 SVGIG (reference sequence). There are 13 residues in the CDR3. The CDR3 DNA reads TGTGCCTGGAGTACACAGGGTTTTTCACCCCTCCACTTT. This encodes CAWSTQGFSPLHF. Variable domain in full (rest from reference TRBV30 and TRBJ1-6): SQTIHQWPATLVQPVGSPLSLECTVEGTSNPNLYWYRQAAGRGLQLLFYSVGIGQISSEVPQNLSASRPQDRQFILSSKKLLLSDSGFYLCAWSTQGFSPLHFGNGTRLTVT.

CDR3 region: CASSHRDRGFDTEAFF. The DNA of the CDR3 is TGTGCCAGCAGCCACCGGGACAGGGGTTTTGACACTGAAGCTTTCTTT. The chain is built from TRBV7-9 and TRBJ1-1; TRBD1 agrees at 10 bases. Germline values: CDR1 SEHNR, CDR2 FQNEAQ (reference sequence). The CDR3 has 16 residues. Unmatched junction bases numbered 9, after V lost 5 bases and J lost 3 bases. Looking up the rest from reference TRBV7-9 and TRBJ1-1 gives the full variable domain: DTGVSQNPRHKITKRGQNVTFRCDPISEHNRLYWYRQTLGQGPEFLTYFQNEAQLEKSRLLSDRFSAERPKGSFSTLEIQRTEQGDSAMYLCASSHRDRGFDTEAFFGQGTRLTVV.

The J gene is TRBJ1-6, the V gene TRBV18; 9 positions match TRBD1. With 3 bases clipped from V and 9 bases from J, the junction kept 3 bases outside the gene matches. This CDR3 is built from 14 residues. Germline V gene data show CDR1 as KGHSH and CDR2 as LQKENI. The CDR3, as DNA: TGTGCCAGCTCACCCGACAGGGGGTTTTCACCCCTCCACTTT. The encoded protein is CASSPDRGFSPLHF.

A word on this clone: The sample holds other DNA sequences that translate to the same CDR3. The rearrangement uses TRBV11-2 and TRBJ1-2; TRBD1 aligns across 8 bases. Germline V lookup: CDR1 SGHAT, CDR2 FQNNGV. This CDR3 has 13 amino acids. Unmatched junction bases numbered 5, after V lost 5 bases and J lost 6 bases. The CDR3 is CASSLGTGDGYTF. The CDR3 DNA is TGTGCCAGCAGCCTAGGGACAGGAGATGGCTACACCTTC.

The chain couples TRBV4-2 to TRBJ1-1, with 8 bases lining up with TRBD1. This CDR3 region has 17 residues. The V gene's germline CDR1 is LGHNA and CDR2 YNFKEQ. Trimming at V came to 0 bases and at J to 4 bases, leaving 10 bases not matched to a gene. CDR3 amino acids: CASSQDRQGLWSTEAFF. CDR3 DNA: TGTGCCAGCAGCCAAGATCGACAGGGGCTGTGGAGCACTGAAGCTTTCTTT.

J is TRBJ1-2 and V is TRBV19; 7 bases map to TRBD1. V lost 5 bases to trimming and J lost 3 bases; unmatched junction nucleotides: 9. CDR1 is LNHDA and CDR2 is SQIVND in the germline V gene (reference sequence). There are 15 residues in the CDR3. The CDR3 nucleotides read TGTGCCAGTAGTCGTGAGGCGACAGGGTACTATGGCTACACCTTC. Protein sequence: CASSREATGYYGYTF.

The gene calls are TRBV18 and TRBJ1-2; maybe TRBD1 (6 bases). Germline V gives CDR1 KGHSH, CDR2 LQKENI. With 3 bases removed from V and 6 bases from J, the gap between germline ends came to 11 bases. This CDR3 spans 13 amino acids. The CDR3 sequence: CASSPAGDDGYTF. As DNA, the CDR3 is TGTGCCAGCTCACCGGCAGGGGACGATGGCTACACCTTC.

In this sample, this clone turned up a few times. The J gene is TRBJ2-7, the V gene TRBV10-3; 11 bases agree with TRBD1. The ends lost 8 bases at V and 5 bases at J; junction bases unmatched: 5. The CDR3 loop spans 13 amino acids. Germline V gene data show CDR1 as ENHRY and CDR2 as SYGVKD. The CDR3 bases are TGTGCCATCGGGGACAGGGGGGCAAACGAGCAGTACTTC. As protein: CAIGDRGANEQYF.

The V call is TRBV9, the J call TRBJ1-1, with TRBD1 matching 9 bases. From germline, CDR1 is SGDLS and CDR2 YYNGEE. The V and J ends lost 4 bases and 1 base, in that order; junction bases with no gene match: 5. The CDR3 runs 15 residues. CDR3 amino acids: CASSQQGAGNTEAFF. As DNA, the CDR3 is TGTGCCAGCAGCCAACAGGGGGCGGGGAACACTGAAGCTTTCTTT.

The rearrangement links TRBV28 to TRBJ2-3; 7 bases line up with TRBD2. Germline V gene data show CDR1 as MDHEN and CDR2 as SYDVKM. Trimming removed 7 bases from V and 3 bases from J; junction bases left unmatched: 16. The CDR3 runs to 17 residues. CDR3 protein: CASIPSGAGRGTDTQYF. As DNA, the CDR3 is TGTGCCAGCATCCCGAGCGGGGCTGGGCGTGGGACAGATACGCAGTATTTT.

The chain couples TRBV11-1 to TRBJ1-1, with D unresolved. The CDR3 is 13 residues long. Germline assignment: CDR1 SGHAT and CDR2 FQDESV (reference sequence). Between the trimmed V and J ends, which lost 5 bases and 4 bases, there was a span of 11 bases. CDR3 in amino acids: CASSLGGPTEAFF. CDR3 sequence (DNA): TGTGCCAGCAGCCTAGGAGGTCCCACTGAAGCTTTCTTT.